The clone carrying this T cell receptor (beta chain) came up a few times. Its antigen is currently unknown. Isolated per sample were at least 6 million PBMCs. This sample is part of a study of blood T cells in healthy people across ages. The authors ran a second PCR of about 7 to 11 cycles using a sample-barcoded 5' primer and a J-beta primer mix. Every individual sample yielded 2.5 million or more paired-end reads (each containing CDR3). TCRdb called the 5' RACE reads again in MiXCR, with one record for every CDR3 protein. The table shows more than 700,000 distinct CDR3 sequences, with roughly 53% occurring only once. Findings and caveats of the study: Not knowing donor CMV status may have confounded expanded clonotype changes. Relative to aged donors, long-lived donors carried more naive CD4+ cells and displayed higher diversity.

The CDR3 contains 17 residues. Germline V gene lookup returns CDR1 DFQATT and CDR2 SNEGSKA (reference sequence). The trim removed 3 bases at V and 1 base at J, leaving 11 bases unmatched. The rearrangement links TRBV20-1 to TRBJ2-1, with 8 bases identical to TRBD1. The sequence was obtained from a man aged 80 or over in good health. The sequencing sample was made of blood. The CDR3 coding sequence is TGCAGTGCTAGCTACTCCGGGACAGGACATTCCTACAATGAGCAGTTCTTC. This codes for CSASYSGTGHSYNEQFF.